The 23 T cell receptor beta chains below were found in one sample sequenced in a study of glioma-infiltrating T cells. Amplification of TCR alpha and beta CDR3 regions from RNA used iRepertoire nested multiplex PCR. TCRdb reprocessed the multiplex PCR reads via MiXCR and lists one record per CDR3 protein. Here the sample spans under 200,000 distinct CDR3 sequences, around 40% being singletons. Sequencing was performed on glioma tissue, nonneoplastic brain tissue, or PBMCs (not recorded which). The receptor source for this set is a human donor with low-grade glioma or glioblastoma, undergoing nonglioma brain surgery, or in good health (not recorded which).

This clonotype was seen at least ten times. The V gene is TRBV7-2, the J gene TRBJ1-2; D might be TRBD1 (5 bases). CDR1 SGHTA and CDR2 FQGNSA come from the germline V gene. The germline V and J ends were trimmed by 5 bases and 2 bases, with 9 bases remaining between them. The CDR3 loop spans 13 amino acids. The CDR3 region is CASSLDTNYGYTF. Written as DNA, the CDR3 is TGTGCCAGCAGCCTGGACACAAACTATGGCTACACCTTC.

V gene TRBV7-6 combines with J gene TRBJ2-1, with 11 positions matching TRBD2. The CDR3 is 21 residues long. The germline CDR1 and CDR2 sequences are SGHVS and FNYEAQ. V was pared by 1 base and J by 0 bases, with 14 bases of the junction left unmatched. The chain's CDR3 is CASSLEPPWLAGGSSYNEQFF. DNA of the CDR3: TGTGCCAGCAGCTTAGAACCCCCATGGCTAGCGGGAGGAAGCTCCTACAATGAGCAGTTCTTC.

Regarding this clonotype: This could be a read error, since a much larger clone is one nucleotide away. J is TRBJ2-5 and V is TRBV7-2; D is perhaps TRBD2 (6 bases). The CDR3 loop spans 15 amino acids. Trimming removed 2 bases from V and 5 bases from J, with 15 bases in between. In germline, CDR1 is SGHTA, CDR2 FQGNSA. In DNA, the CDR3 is TGTGCCAGCAGCTTAAATAACGGGAGCGGTGAGACCCAGTACTTC. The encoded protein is CASSLNNGSGETQYF.

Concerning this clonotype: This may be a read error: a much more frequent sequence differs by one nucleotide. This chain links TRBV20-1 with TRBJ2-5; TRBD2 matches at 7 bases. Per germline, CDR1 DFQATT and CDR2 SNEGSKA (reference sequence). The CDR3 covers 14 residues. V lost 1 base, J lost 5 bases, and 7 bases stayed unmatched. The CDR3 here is CSARATSWGETQYF. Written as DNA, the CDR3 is TGCAGTGCTAGAGCGACTAGCTGGGGGGAGACCCAGTACTTC.

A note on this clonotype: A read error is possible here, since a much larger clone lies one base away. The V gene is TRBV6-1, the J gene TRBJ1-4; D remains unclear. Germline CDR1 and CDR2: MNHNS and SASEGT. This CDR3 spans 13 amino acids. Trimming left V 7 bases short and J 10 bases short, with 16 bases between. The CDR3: CASILTGEGKLFF. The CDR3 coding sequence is TGTGCCAGCATTCTGACTGGTGAGGGAAAACTGTTTTTT.

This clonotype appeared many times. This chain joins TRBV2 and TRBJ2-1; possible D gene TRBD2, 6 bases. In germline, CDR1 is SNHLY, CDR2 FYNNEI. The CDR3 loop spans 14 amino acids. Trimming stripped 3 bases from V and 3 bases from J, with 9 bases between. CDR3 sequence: CASSDGGFYNEQFF. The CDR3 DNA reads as TGTGCCAGCAGTGATGGAGGGTTCTACAATGAGCAGTTCTTC.

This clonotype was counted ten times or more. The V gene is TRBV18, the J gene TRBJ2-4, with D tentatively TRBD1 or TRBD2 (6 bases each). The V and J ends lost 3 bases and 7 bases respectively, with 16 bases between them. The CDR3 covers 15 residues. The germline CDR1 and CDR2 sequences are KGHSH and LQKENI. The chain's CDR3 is CASSPVGGESNIQYF. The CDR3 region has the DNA TGTGCCAGCTCACCTGTGGGGGGCGAGTCGAACATTCAGTACTTC.

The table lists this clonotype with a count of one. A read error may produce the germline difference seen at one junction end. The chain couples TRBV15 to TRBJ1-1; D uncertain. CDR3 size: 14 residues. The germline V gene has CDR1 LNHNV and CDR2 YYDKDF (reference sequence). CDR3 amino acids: CATSRDIEYTEAFF. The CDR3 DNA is TGTGCCACCAGCAGAGATATCGAGTACACTGAAGCCTTCTTT.

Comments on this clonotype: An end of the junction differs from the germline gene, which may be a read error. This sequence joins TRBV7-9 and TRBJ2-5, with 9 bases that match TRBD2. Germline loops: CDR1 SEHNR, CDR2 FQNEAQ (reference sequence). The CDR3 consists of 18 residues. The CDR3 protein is CASSLVRLAAFTQDTQYF. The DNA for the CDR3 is TGTGCCAGCAGCTTAGTCCGACTAGCGGCATTTACCCAAGATACCCAGTACTTC. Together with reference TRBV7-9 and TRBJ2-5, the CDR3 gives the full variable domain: DTGVSQNPRHKITKRGQNVTFRCDPISEHNRLYWYRQTLGQGPEFLTYFQNEAQLEKSRLLSDRFSAERPKGSFSTLEIQRTEQGDSAMYLCASSLVRLAAFTQDTQYFGPGTRLLVL.

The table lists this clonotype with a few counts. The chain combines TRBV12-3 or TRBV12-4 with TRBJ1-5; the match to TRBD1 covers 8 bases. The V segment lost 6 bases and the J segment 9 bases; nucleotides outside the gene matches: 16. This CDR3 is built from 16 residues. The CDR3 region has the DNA TGTGCCAGCAGCCCCGGGACAGGCGTACGATCGGGGCCCCAGCATTTT. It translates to CASSPGTGVRSGPQHF.

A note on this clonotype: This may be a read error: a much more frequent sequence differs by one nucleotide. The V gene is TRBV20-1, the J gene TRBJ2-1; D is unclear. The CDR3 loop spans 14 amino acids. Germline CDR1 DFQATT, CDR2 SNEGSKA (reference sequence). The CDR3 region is CSAPPPLQYNEKFF. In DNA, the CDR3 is TGCAGTGCTCCCCCCCCCCTACAGTACAATGAGAAGTTCTTC.

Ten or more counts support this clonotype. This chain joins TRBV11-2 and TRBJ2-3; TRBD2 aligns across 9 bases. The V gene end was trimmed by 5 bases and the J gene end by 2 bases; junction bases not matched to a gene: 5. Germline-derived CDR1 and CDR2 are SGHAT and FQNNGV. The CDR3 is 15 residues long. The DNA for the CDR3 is TGTGCCAGCAGCGGTCTAGCGGGATCCACAGATACGCAGTATTTT. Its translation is CASSGLAGSTDTQYF.

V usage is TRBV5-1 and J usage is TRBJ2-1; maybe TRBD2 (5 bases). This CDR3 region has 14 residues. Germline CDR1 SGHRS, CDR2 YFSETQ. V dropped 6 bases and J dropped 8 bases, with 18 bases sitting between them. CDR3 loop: CASKARGNDDEQFF. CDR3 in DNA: TGCGCCAGCAAGGCCCGGGGAAATGACGATGAGCAGTTCTTC.

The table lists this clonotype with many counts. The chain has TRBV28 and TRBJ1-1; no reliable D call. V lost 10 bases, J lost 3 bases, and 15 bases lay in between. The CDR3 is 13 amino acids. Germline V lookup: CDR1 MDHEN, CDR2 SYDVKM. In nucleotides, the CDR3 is TGTGCCACCCAAGGCGGCCGGGACACTGAAGCTTTCTTT. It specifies CATQGGRDTEAFF. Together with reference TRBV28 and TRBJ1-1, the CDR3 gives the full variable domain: DVKVTQSSRYLVKRTGEKVFLECVQDMDHENMFWYRQDPGLGLRLIYFSYDVKMKEKGDIPEGYSVSREKKERFSLILESASTNQTSMYLCATQGGRDTEAFFGQGTRLTVV.

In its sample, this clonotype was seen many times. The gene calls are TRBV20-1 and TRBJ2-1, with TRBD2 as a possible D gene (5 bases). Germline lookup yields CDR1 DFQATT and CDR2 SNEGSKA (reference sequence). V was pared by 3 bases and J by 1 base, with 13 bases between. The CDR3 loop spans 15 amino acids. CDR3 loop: CSAREYSGSYNEQFF. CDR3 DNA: TGCAGTGCTAGGGAGTACAGCGGATCCTACAATGAGCAGTTCTTC.

In DNA form, the CDR3 reads TGTGCCAGTAGTGGGGACTCTACCAGGGCCCAGTACTTC. Translating it yields CASSGDSTRAQYF. The V gene is TRBV19, the J gene TRBJ2-5, with D perhaps TRBD2 (6 bases). With 5 bases removed from V and 9 bases from J, the gap between germline ends came to 16 bases. This CDR3 has 13 residues. Germline CDR1 and CDR2: LNHDA and SQIVND (reference sequence).

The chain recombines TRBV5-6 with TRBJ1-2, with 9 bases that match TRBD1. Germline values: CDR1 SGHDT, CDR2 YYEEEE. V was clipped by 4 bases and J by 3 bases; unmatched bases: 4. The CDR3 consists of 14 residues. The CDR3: CASSSNRGHYGYTF. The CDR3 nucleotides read TGTGCCAGCAGCAGTAACAGGGGGCACTATGGCTACACCTTC.

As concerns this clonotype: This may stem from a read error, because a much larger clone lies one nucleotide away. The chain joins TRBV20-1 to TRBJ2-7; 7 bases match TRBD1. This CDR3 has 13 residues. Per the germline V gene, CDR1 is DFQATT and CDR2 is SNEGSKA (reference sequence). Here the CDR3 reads CTARGGQTYEQYF. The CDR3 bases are TGCACTGCTAGAGGGGGACAGACCTACGAGCAGTACTTC.

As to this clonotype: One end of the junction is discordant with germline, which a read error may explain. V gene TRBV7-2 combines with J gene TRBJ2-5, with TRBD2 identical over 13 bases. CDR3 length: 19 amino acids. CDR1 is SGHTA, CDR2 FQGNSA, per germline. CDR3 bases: TGTGCCAGCAGCCGCGGCCGGAATGGACTAGCGGGAGATTCGGAGACCAAGTACTTC. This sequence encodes CASSRGRNGLAGDSETKYF.

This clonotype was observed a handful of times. Here the CDR3 reads CASSFMNSGPTDTQYF. DNA of the CDR3: TGCGCCAGCAGCTTTATGAATTCGGGCCCCACAGATACGCAGTATTTT. The rearrangement uses TRBV5-1 and TRBJ2-3; D call uncertain. V was trimmed by 2 bases and J by 2 bases, leaving 15 bases between them. There are 16 residues in the CDR3. From germline, CDR1 is SGHRS and CDR2 YFSETQ.

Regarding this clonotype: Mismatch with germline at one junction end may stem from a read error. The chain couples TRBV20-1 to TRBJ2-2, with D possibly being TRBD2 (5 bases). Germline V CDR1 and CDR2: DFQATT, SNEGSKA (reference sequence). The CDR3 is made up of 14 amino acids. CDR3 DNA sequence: TGCAGTGCAAGACGGAGCCAGGATCACCGGGGAGCTGTTTTT. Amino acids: CSARRSQDHRGAVF.

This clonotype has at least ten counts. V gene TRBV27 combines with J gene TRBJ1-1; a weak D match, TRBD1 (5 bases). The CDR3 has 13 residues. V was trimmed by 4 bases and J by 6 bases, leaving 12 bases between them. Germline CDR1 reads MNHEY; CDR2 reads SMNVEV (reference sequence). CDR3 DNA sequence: TGTGCCAGCAGTTCATTCAGGGAAGCTGAAGCTTTCTTT. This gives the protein CASSSFREAEAFF.

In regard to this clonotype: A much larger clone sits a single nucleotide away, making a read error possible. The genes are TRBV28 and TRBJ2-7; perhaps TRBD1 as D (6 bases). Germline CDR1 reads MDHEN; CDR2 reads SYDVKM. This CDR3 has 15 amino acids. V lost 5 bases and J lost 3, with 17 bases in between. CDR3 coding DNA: TGTGCCAGCAGTCCCTCGGGACACGGCATCTACGAGCAGTACTTC. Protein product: CASSPSGHGIYEQYF. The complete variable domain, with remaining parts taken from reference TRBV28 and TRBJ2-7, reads DVKVTQSSRYLVKRTGEKVFLECVQDMDHENMFWYRQDPGLGLRLIYFSYDVKMKEKGDIPEGYSVSREKKERFSLILESASTNQTSMYLCASSPSGHGIYEQYFGPGTRLTVT.